This T cell receptor (beta chain) was observed in a study of CD8 T cells in ankylosing spondylitis. Study-level points and caveats: In synovial fluid and blood from reactive arthritis, some motif variants were previously reported. Clones that were linked to disease were CD8+ and were relatively rare in peripheral blood. Ankylosing spondylitis blood seemed to carry a telltale TCR beta motif made of roughly 8 highly homologous variants. Significant enrichment of disease-linked clones was reportedly seen in matched ankylosing spondylitis synovial fluid.

A note on this clonotype: Its cognate antigen is unknown.

V shed 4 bases and J 4 bases; nucleotides not matched to a gene: 5. Germline V gene sequence: CDR1 SGDLS, CDR2 YYNGEE. This CDR3 contains 14 residues. TCRdb reanalysed the 5' RACE reads using MiXCR and keeps one entry per CDR3 protein. The sample contains fewer than 750,000 distinct CDR3 sequences, 15% to 20% of which appear only once. What was sequenced was blood, either unsorted or a sorted T cell fraction (not recorded which). The V and J genes are TRBV9 and TRBJ2-7; 10 nucleotides align to TRBD1. The clonotype comes from a male donor with ankylosing spondylitis. DNA for the CDR3: TGTGCCAGCAGCCGGTGGGACAGGGGTTACGAGCAGTACTTC. Its translation is CASSRWDRGYEQYF.